Listed below are T cell receptor beta chains from one sample, sequenced in a study of yellow fever vaccine responses in identical twins. Each CDR3 protein gets one entry after TCRdb re-called the RT-PCR reads with MiXCR. This table holds about 23,000 distinct CDR3 sequences, roughly 80% found once. The source material was T cells from blood (PBMCs), unsorted or a sorted subset (not recorded which), sampled before or after yellow fever vaccination (not recorded which). All receptors derive from a woman younger than 30 who received the yellow fever vaccine. The CDR3 runs from the conserved cysteine through the conserved F or W. A D gene is named only where the DNA matches it firmly. Clone size is stated in some rows and not others, as once, few, many or a class when expanded.

TRBD1 | NA | 16 | TRBJ2-1 | TRBV11-2 | CASSLGGTGVYNEQFF | TGTGCCAGCAGCTTAGGCGGGACAGGGGTGTACAATGAGCAGTTCTTC
NA | NA | 14 | TRBJ2-5 | TRBV19 | CASSRNRESGTQYF | TGTGCCAGTAGTAGAAACAGGGAATCTGGGACCCAGTACTTC
NA | few | 15 | TRBJ1-3 | TRBV18 | CASSPVGGTGNTIYF | TGTGCCAGCTCACCGGTTGGGGGTACTGGAAACACCATATATTTT
TRBD1 | NA | 17 | TRBJ2-1 | TRBV3-1 | CASSQEGTGGIRNEQFF | TGTGCCAGCAGCCAAGAAGGGACAGGGGGCATCAGAAATGAGCAGTTCTTC
TRBD1 | NA | 14 | TRBJ1-1 | TRBV5-6 | CASSWGTGNTEAFF | TGTGCCAGCAGCTGGGGGACAGGGAACACTGAAGCTTTCTTT
NA | NA | 13 | TRBJ1-1 | TRBV6-5 | CASSYSPSWGAFF | TGTGCCAGCAGTTACTCCCCAAGCTGGGGAGCTTTCTTT
NA | NA | 16 | TRBJ1-1 | TRBV12-3/TRBV12-4 | CASSLDRVVLNTEAFF | TGTGCCAGCAGTTTAGACAGGGTAGTATTGAACACTGAAGCTTTCTTT
TRBD2 | NA | 13 | TRBJ2-1 | TRBV20-1 | CSAGLAGADEQFF | TGCAGTGCAGGGCTAGCGGGAGCGGATGAGCAGTTCTTC
NA | NA | 14 | TRBJ2-4 | TRBV11-2 | CASSETVAKNIQYF | TGTGCCAGCAGCGAAACAGTAGCCAAAAACATTCAGTACTTC
NA | NA | 11 | TRBJ2-3 | TRBV5-6 | CASSRLDTQYF | TGTGCCAGCAGCCGTCTGGATACGCAGTATTTT
NA | NA | 14 | TRBJ2-3 | TRBV6-4 | CASSDMEGTDTQYF | TGTGCCAGCAGTGACATGGAGGGCACAGATACGCAGTATTTT
NA | NA | 14 | TRBJ2-2 | TRBV3-1 | CASSHATPTGELFF | TGTGCCAGCAGCCATGCGACCCCGACCGGGGAGCTGTTTTTT
NA | NA | 10 | TRBJ1-1 | TRBV29-1 | CSVLRTEAFF | TGCAGCGTCTTGCGGACTGAAGCTTTCTTT
NA | NA | 15 | TRBJ1-3 | TRBV10-3 | CAISEQTSTGNTIYF | TGTGCCATCAGTGAGCAGACGAGCACTGGAAACACCATATATTTT
NA | NA | 11 | TRBJ1-1 | TRBV2 | CASRISTEAFF | TGTGCCAGCAGAATTAGCACTGAAGCTTTCTTT
TRBD1 | NA | 17 | TRBJ2-5 | TRBV5-1 | CASSLPGGGQGRETQYF | TGCGCCAGCAGCCTCCCTGGTGGCGGACAGGGGCGAGAGACCCAGTACTTC
NA | NA | 13 | TRBJ1-1 | TRBV12-3/TRBV12-4 | CASIRQTNTEAFF | TGTGCCAGCATAAGACAAACAAACACTGAAGCTTTCTTT
NA | few | 13 | TRBJ1-6 | TRBV4-1 | CASSRLGNSPLHF | TGCGCCAGCAGCCGATTGGGGAATTCACCCCTCCACTTT
NA | NA | 12 | TRBJ2-3 | TRBV29-1 | CSVVPNTDTQYF | TGCAGCGTTGTCCCCAACACAGATACGCAGTATTTT
TRBD2 | NA | 15 | TRBJ2-1 | TRBV12-3/TRBV12-4 | CASSRGGLAGLEQFF | TGTGCCAGCAGTAGGGGGGGACTAGCGGGACTAGAGCAGTTCTTC
TRBD1 | NA | 14 | TRBJ1-5 | TRBV24-1 | CATSDRQGGQPQHF | TGTGCCACCAGTGATCGACAGGGGGGTCAGCCCCAGCATTTT
TRBD1 | NA | 15 | TRBJ1-1 | TRBV11-3 | CASSLRQGQNTEAFF | TGTGCCAGCAGCTTGCGACAGGGGCAGAACACTGAAGCTTTCTTT
NA | NA | 11 | TRBJ2-7 | TRBV24-1 | CATSDAYEQYF | TGTGCCACCAGTGATGCCTACGAGCAGTACTTC
TRBD1 | NA | 16 | TRBJ2-1 | TRBV11-1 | CASSLGGQKAYNEQFF | TGTGCCAGCAGCTTAGGGGGACAGAAGGCCTACAATGAGCAGTTCTTC
TRBD1 | NA | 13 | TRBJ1-2 | TRBV28 | CASSSTDRDGYTF | TGTGCCAGCAGTTCGACCGACAGGGATGGCTACACCTTC
TRBD1 | NA | 16 | TRBJ1-5 | TRBV4-1 | CASSQDEGAYNQPQHF | TGCGCCAGCAGCCAAGATGAGGGGGCCTACAATCAGCCCCAGCATTTT
TRBD2 | NA | 14 | TRBJ2-7 | TRBV2 | CASSGTSGSFEQYF | TGTGCCAGCAGTGGGACTAGCGGGAGCTTTGAGCAGTACTTC
TRBD2 | NA | 18 | TRBJ2-1 | TRBV13 | CASTRSWDYLTDNNEQFF | TGTGCCAGCACCCGAAGCTGGGACTACCTTACAGACAACAATGAGCAGTTCTTC
NA | NA | 13 | TRBJ2-7 | TRBV28 | CASSLGGRYEQYF | TGTGCCTCCAGTTTAGGAGGACGGTACGAGCAGTACTTC
NA | NA | 13 | TRBJ2-5 | TRBV20-1 | CSARDVSQETQYF | TGCAGTGCTAGAGACGTTTCCCAAGAGACCCAGTACTTC
NA | NA | 12 | TRBJ2-2 | TRBV2 | CASSEALWELFF | TGTGCCAGCAGTGAAGCGCTTTGGGAGCTGTTTTTT
NA | NA | 15 | TRBJ2-1 | TRBV2 | CASSEETVAYNEQFF | TGTGCCAGCAGTGAAGAGACAGTGGCATACAATGAGCAGTTCTTC
NA | few | 14 | TRBJ1-5 | TRBV4-3 | CASSQDGTVQPQHF | TGCGCCAGCAGCCAAGATGGAACGGTTCAGCCCCAGCATTTT
TRBD2 | NA | 16 | TRBJ2-5 | TRBV18 | CASSPSSGKPPETQYF | TGTGCCAGCTCACCTTCTAGCGGGAAACCTCCAGAGACCCAGTACTTC
TRBD1 | NA | 16 | TRBJ1-1 | TRBV27 | CASSPWTGGANTEAFF | TGTGCCAGCAGTCCGTGGACAGGGGGTGCGAACACTGAAGCTTTCTTT
TRBD2 | NA | 14 | TRBJ2-1 | TRBV2 | CASKGTSGYNEQFF | TGTGCCAGCAAGGGGACTAGCGGGTACAATGAGCAGTTCTTC
NA | NA | 12 | TRBJ2-1 | TRBV2 | CASSAAGPEQFF | TGTGCCAGCAGCGCTGCGGGTCCTGAGCAGTTCTTC